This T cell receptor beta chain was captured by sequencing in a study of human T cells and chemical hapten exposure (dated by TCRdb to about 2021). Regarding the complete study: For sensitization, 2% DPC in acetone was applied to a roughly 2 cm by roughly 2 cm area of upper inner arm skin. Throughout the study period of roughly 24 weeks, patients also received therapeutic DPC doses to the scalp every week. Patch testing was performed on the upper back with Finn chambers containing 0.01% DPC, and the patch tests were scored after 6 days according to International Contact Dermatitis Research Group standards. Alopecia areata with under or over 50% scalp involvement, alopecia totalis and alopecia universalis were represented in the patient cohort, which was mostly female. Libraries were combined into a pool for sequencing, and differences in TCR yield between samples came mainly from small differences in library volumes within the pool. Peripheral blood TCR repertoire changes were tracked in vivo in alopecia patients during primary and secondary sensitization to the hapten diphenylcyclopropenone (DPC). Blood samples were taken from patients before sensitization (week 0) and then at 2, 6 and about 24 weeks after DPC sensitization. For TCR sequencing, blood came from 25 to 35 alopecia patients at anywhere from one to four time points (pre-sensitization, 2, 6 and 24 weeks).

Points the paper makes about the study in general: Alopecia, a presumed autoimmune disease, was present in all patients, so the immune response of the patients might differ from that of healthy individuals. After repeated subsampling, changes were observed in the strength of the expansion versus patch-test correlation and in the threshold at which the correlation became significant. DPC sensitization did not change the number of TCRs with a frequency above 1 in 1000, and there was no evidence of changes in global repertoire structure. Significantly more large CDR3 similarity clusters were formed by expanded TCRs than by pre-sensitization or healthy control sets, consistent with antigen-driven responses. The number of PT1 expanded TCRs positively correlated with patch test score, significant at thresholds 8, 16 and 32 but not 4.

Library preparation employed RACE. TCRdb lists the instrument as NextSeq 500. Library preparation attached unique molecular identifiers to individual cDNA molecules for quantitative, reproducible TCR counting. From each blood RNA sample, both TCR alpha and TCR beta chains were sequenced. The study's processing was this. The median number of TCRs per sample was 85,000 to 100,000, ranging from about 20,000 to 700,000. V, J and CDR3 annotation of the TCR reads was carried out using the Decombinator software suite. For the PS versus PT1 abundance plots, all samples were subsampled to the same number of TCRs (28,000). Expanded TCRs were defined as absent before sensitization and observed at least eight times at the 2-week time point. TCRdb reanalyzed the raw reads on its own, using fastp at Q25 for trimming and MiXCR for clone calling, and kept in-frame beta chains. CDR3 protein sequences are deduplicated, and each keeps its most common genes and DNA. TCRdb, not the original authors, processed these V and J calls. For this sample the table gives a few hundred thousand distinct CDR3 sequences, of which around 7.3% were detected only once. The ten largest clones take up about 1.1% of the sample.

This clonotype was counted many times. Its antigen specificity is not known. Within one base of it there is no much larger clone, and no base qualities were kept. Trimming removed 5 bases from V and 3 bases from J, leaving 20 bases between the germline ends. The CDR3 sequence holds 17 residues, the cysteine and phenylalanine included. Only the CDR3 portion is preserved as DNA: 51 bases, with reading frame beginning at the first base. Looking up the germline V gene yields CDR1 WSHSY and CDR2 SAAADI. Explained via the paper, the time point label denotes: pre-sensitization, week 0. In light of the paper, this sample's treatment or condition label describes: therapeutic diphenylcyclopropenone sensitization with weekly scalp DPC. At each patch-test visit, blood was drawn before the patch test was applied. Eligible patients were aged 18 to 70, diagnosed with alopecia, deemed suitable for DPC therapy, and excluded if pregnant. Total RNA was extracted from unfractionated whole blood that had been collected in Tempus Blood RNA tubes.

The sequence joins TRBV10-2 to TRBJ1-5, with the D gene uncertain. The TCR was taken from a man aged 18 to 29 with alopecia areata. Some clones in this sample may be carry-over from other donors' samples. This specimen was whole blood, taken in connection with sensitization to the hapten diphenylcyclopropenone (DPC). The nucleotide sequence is TGCGCCAGCAGTAAGATCCGGCATCCCTCCCCCAATCAGCCCCAGCATTTT. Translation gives CASSKIRHPSPNQPQHF.